This entry is about one TCR beta chain. The table lists this clone with a few counts. The antigen it binds to is not known. Per-nucleotide qualities are absent, and no much larger clonotype sits a single base away. The data were obtained in a study of OX40 agonist ivuxolimab in advanced cancers. The study in broad terms: Ivuxolimab was a fully human IgG2 agonistic monoclonal antibody targeting the costimulatory receptor OX40 (CD134). Intravenous ivuxolimab was administered to patients every 2 weeks at six dose levels: 0.01, 0.1, 0.3, 1.5, 3 and 10 mg/kg. Among the 50 to 55 dose-escalation patients, approximately 20 had hepatocellular carcinoma, roughly 15 melanoma, 9 renal cell carcinoma and 9 head and neck cancer. In the dose-escalation cohort, 82.7% of patients were male, and the mean age was roughly 60 years, with a range of roughly 20 to 79. Patients were allowed to have had prior anti-PD-1, anti-PD-L1 or anti-CTLA-4 therapy, and approximately 40% of the dose-escalation patients had previously received checkpoint inhibitors. Three dose-escalation patients achieved partial responses, one with hepatocellular carcinoma and two with cutaneous melanoma. The purpose of peripheral TCRbeta sequencing was to test whether ivuxolimab changed TCR sequence diversity and led to clonal T-cell expansion. The paper describes the monotherapy dose-escalation part (N of about 47 patients) of the phase I trial of ivuxolimab. The paper's findings and limits, for the study overall: Low levels of normalized T-cell clonal expansion were also seen in some patients who did not respond. Partial responders in the 0.1-3.0 mg/kg groups had among the lowest normalized peripheral clonal expansion, especially among CD8+ T cells. The antigen specificity of the peripheral T cells that underwent clonal expansion was not determined. Clonal expansion of both CD4+ and CD8+ blood T cells was observed from baseline to week 6 at doses 0.1 to 3.0 mg/kg. After ivuxolimab, CD8+ T cells had more expanded clones than CD4+ T cells on average.

The germline V gene (reference sequence) sets CDR1 to LNHDA and CDR2 to SQIVND. Trimming at the junction amounts to 3 bases on V and 1 base on J, and the germline ends lie 15 bases apart. The CDR3 numbers 16 residues from cysteine through phenylalanine. The CDR3 DNA has 48 bases and is translated from base 1. The trial excluded patients who had a history of autoimmune disease or who were on systemic immunosuppression. Peripheral blood for TCR sequencing was collected from all dose cohorts at baseline, on cycle 4 day 1, and on cycle 7 day 1. The samples were taken from a phase I, first-in-human, multicenter, open-label dose-escalation trial of ivuxolimab. Adults with locally advanced or metastatic melanoma, renal cell carcinoma, hepatocellular carcinoma or head and neck squamous cell carcinoma were enrolled in the trial. Before TCR sequencing, CD4+ and CD8+ T cells were separately sorted from peripheral blood.

Genomic DNA was isolated from the sorted cells so that the TCRbeta CDR3 region could be sequenced. The immunoSEQ Assay was used for sequencing of TCRbeta CDR3 regions. TCRdb carries this immuneACCESS record with in-frame sequences only. Its versions omit some clonotypes, under half of them owing to an unresolved V gene in the studies checked, with the rest unexplained. This sample holds roughly 75,000 clones; about 86% were observed only once. Around 0.8% of the sample belongs to the ten largest clones. The TCR was taken from an adult with an advanced solid tumor such as melanoma, head and neck, liver or kidney cancer. In this chain, TRBV19 is recombined with TRBJ1-1; too little of a D gene remains to name it. The material sequenced was CD4+ or CD8+ T cells sorted from blood, taken in a trial of the OX40 agonist ivuxolimab. The sequenced DNA is TGTGCCAGTAGTATCACCCTCAGGCAACGGAACACTGAAGCTTTCTTT. The translation is CASSITLRQRNTEAFF.